The 30 T cell receptor beta chains presented below share a single source sample, sequenced in a study of blood T cell repertoires in COVID-19 (dated by TCRdb to the early 2020s). Libraries were prepared through the immunoSEQ multiplex PCR assay. The table comes from immuneACCESS by way of TCRdb, which keeps in-frame sequences with V and J called. Part of the clones is missing from these tables; in studies checked, under half for an unresolved V gene and the rest for unknown reasons. The sample profile shows some 460,000 clones; roughly 87% of them were found once. Jointly, the top ten make up around 0.64% of the sample. What was sequenced was PBMCs or T cells enriched from blood (not recorded which). The receptors derive from a woman aged 18-29 years who had recovered from COVID-19.

The chain joins TRBV21-1 to TRBJ2-3; the table gives TRBD2 as D, unverified against the DNA. TRBV21-1 is marked as a pseudogene. The CDR3 sequence is 15 residues long. CDR3 residues: CASSPVPTGTDTQYF. The CDR3 nucleotides are TGTGCCAGCAGCCCCGTCCCAACGGGCACAGATACGCAGTATTTT.

This clone was seen a single time. V gene TRBV7-9 combines with J gene TRBJ1-6, with no clear D. Germline V gene lookup returns CDR1 SEHNR and CDR2 FQNEAQ (reference sequence). This CDR3 contains 11 residues. V lost 5 bases to trimming and J lost 8 bases, with 4 bases between them. The CDR3 here is CASSLDSPLHF. Written as DNA, the CDR3 is TGTGCCAGCAGCCTTGATTCACCCCTCCACTTT.

This chain links TRBV15 with TRBJ2-5; 7 bases are shared with TRBD1. The CDR3 totals 14 residues. Germline trimming cut 5 bases from V and 3 bases from J; bases unmatched to any gene: 6. From germline, CDR1 is LNHNV and CDR2 YYDKDF (reference sequence). CDR3 DNA sequence: TGTGCCACCAGCCGTGACAGGGCCGAAGAGACCCAGTACTTC. Its protein product is CATSRDRAEETQYF.

V is TRBV28 and J is TRBJ1-1, with D perhaps TRBD1 (6 bases). Germline V gene lookup returns CDR1 MDHEN and CDR2 SYDVKM. This CDR3 contains 12 residues. The CDR3 loop reads CAGRGEGTEAFF. CDR3 coding DNA: TGTGCGGGAAGGGGGGAGGGCACTGAAGCTTTCTTT.

In DNA, the CDR3 is TGTGCCAGCAGCATTAAAGAGCGAGGTACCCTGGCGGGCTACACCTTC. Residues: CASSIKERGTLAGYTF. The chain uses TRBV21-1 and TRBJ1-2. TRBV21-1 counts as a pseudogene. There are 16 residues in the CDR3.

The chain joins TRBV27 to TRBJ1-1; possibly TRBD1 for D (6 bases). V was shortened by 3 bases and J by 8 bases, with 10 bases between the two germline ends. Germline V lookup: CDR1 MNHEY, CDR2 SMNVEV (reference sequence). The CDR3 has 12 residues. CDR3 DNA sequence: TGTGCCAGCAGTTTGTCCGGACAGGAAGCTTTCTTT. Translation: CASSLSGQEAFF.

The chain combines TRBV6-5 with TRBJ1-3; TRBD1 might be the D (6 bases). V was shortened by 4 bases and J by 2 bases, with 12 bases between the two germline ends. Germline assignment: CDR1 MNHEY and CDR2 SVGAGI. The CDR3 covers 15 residues. The CDR3 protein is CASSWDTRAGNTIYF. The DNA for the CDR3 is TGTGCCAGCAGTTGGGACACCAGAGCTGGAAACACCATATATTTT.

V gene TRBV6-5 combines with J gene TRBJ1-3; 7 bases agree with TRBD1. V shed 7 bases, J shed 3 bases, and the junction held 6 bases outside the gene matches. The CDR3 covers 14 residues. The germline V gene has CDR1 MNHEY and CDR2 SVGAGI. The CDR3 DNA follows: TGTGCCAGCACCCTCAGGGACAGTGGAAACACCATATATTTT. It encodes CASTLRDSGNTIYF.

This clone was detected once. J is TRBJ1-1 and V is TRBV29-1; the D is unclear. This CDR3 comprises 12 residues. Per germline, CDR1 SQVTM and CDR2 ANQGSEA. The V end was cut by 6 bases, the J end by 3 bases, with 11 bases between. CDR3 nucleotide sequence: TGCAGCGTGGAGGGTCTTTACACTGAAGCTTTCTTT. This codes for CSVEGLYTEAFF. Full variable domain (missing parts from reference TRBV29-1 and TRBJ1-1): SAVISQKPSRDICQRGTSLTIQCQVDSQVTMMFWYRQQPGQSLTLIATANQGSEATYESGFVIDKFPISRPNLTFSTLTVSNMSPEDSSIYLCSVEGLYTEAFFGQGTRLTVV.

DNA of the CDR3: TGTGCCAGTAATGCGGTCAGGGGAGGGAGCAATCAGCCCCAGCATTTT. This codes for CASNAVRGGSNQPQHF. The chain links TRBV19 to TRBJ1-5, with D possibly TRBD1 on 6 matching bases. CDR3 length equals 16 residues. The V gene lost 7 bases and the J gene lost 1 base, with 17 bases spanning the gap. From germline, CDR1 is LNHDA and CDR2 SQIVND (reference sequence). Supplemented by reference TRBV19 and TRBJ1-5, the full variable domain reads DGGITQSPKYLFRKEGQNVTLSCEQNLNHDAMYWYRQDPGQGLRLIYYSQIVNDFQKGDIAEGYSVSREKKESFPLTVTSAQKNPTAFYLCASNAVRGGSNQPQHFGDGTRLSIL.

This chain connects TRBV7-6 to TRBJ1-2; no definite D call. Germline values: CDR1 SGHVS, CDR2 FNYEAQ. With 1 base removed from V and 0 bases from J, the gap between germline ends came to 9 bases. This CDR3 has 15 amino acids. DNA for the CDR3: TGTGCCAGCAGCTTAGGGGCACTTACTAACTATGGCTACACCTTC. This codes for CASSLGALTNYGYTF.

V is TRBV5-1 and J is TRBJ1-1; 7 bases agree with TRBD1. Germline V lookup: CDR1 SGHRS, CDR2 YFSETQ. V lost 5 bases and J lost 6; bases outside the gene matches: 7. The CDR3 is made up of 13 amino acids. The CDR3 region has the DNA TGCGCCAGCAGAATAAATACAGGGGCTGAAGCTTTCTTT. It is translated as CASRINTGAEAFF.

The chain's CDR3 is CASSETGGGLQPQHF. CDR3 in DNA: TGTGCCAGCAGCGAGACAGGGGGCGGACTTCAGCCCCAGCATTTT. The chain has TRBV7-9 and TRBJ1-5; 10 bases match TRBD1. The germline V gene encodes CDR1 SEHNR and CDR2 FQNEAQ (reference sequence). The CDR3 is made up of 15 amino acids. The junction had 7 bases not matched to a gene; V was cut back by 5 bases and J by 6 bases.

The chain couples TRBV6-5 to TRBJ1-1; tentatively, D is TRBD1 (6 bases). The CDR3 contains 15 residues. V lost 7 bases and J lost 4, with 19 bases in between. Germline CDR1 MNHEY, CDR2 SVGAGI. Written as DNA, the CDR3 is TGTGCCAGCACCCTCAGGGGCGCTCTGACCACTGAAGCTTTCTTT. Protein product: CASTLRGALTTEAFF.

The rearrangement links TRBV19 to TRBJ1-2; a possible D gene is TRBD1 (6 bases). Germline V gene sequence: CDR1 LNHDA, CDR2 SQIVND (reference sequence). V gave up 4 bases and J gave up 10 bases, with 19 bases separating them. This CDR3 contains 14 residues. The CDR3 loop reads CASSRLRDTGLYTF. The CDR3 DNA reads as TGTGCCAGTAGTAGACTCCGGGACACGGGCCTCTACACCTTC.

The rearrangement joins TRBV18 to TRBJ1-2, with TRBD1 matching over 7 bases. The CDR3 extends over 14 amino acids. Germline lookup yields CDR1 KGHSH and CDR2 LQKENI. Trimming cost V 3 bases and J 7 bases; bases outside gene matches: 8. The CDR3 loop is CASSPITGEAGYTF. CDR3 DNA: TGTGCCAGCTCACCTATCACAGGGGAGGCTGGCTACACCTTC.

V usage is TRBV3-1 (or the pseudogene TRBV3-2) and J usage is TRBJ1-2; 8 bases agree with TRBD1. Germline values: CDR1 LGHDT, CDR2 YNNKEL (reference sequence). This CDR3 has 15 residues. V trimming: 4 bases; J trimming: 5 bases; junction bases outside the gene matches: 9. CDR3 bases: TGTGCCAGCAGCCTCCGGGACAGGATTCCTTATGGCTACACCTTC. The encoded protein is CASSLRDRIPYGYTF.

This clone was seen a few times. Additional DNA sequences in this sample encode the identical CDR3. The chain uses TRBV5-1 and TRBJ1-5; tentative D call: TRBD1 (5 bases). V dropped 1 base and J dropped 4 bases, with 6 bases sitting between them. The V gene's germline CDR1 is SGHRS and CDR2 YFSETQ. There are 13 residues in the CDR3. CDR3 coding DNA: TGCGCCAGCAGCTTGTCAGGGAATCAGCCCCAGCATTTT. Its translation: CASSLSGNQPQHF. Variable domain in full (rest from reference TRBV5-1 and TRBJ1-5): KAGVTQTPRYLIKTRGQQVTLSCSPISGHRSVSWYQQTPGQGLQFLFEYFSETQRNKGNFPGRFSGRQFSNSRSEMNVSTLELGDSALYLCASSLSGNQPQHFGDGTRLSIL.

The CDR3 reads CASSLAGGVSGNTIYF. In DNA form, the CDR3 reads TGTGCCAGCAGCTTGGCAGGGGGCGTCTCTGGAAACACCATATATTTT. The chain couples TRBV7-2 to TRBJ1-3, with 8 bases aligning to TRBD1. The germline gives CDR1 SGHTA, CDR2 FQGNSA. After removal of 3 bases from V and 0 bases from J, the junction contained 4 bases not matched to a gene. This CDR3 region has 16 residues.

V usage is TRBV2 and J usage is TRBJ1-3; the D is unclear. The CDR3 extends over 14 amino acids. Germline values: CDR1 SNHLY, CDR2 FYNNEI. V lost 3 bases and J 7 bases, leaving 13 bases between the germline ends. CDR3 protein: CASSDPGRLNTIYF. As DNA, the CDR3 is TGTGCCAGCAGTGATCCCGGCAGGTTGAACACCATATATTTT.

The CDR3: CASSEEGPIYNEQFF. The DNA of the CDR3 is TGTGCCAGCAGTGAGGAGGGGCCGATTTACAATGAGCAGTTCTTC. This chain connects TRBV2 to TRBJ2-1; a weak D match, TRBD2 (6 bases). CDR3 length equals 15 residues. The germline V and J ends were trimmed by 3 bases and 4 bases, with 13 bases remaining between them. Germline V lookup: CDR1 SNHLY, CDR2 FYNNEI.

The chain uses TRBV9 and TRBJ2-5; TRBD2 aligns across 7 bases. The J segment lost 1 base and the V segment lost 2 bases, leaving 2 bases of the junction unmatched. From germline, CDR1 is SGDLS and CDR2 YYNGEE. This CDR3 is built from 14 residues. The CDR3 DNA follows: TGTGCCAGCAGCGTTGGGGGGGTCCAAGAGACCCAGTACTTC. It specifies CASSVGGVQETQYF.

Only one count was recorded for this clone. This chain connects TRBV12-5 to TRBJ1-4; D possibly corresponds to TRBD1 (5 bases). V was shortened by 0 bases and J by 8 bases, with 22 bases between the two germline ends. Germline loops: CDR1 LGHNT, CDR2 FRNRAP. The CDR3 runs 18 residues. The DNA of the CDR3 is TGTGCTAGTGGTTTGGTAATTGGGGGGGGACGACGTGTCGAAAAACTGTTTTTT. Translation: CASGLVIGGGRRVEKLFF.

In its sample, this clone was seen a few times. V is TRBV13 and J is TRBJ1-2; 7 bases map to TRBD1. J lost 7 bases, V lost 3 bases, and 11 bases had no gene match. CDR3 length equals 15 residues. Germline V CDR1 and CDR2: PRHDT, FYEKMQ (reference sequence). Written as DNA, the CDR3 is TGTGCCAGCAGCTTCCGACAGGGAGAGGGCTCTGGCTACACCTTC. It codes for CASSFRQGEGSGYTF. Filled out from reference TRBV13 and TRBJ1-2, the complete variable domain reads AAGVIQSPRHLIKEKRETATLKCYPIPRHDTVYWYQQGPGQDPQFLISFYEKMQSDKGSIPDRFSAQQFSDYHSELNMSSLELGDSALYFCASSFRQGEGSGYTFGSGTRLTVV.

V is TRBV7-9 and J is TRBJ2-7; D is perhaps TRBD2 (6 bases). Deletions cut 2 bases from V and 7 bases from J, with 24 bases between. CDR1 SEHNR and CDR2 FQNEAQ come from the germline V gene (reference sequence). The CDR3 runs 17 residues. The DNA for the CDR3 is TGTGCCAGCAGCTTATTTGGGGATCAGGAGGGGCGAGAGGAGCAGTACTTC. Protein sequence: CASSLFGDQEGREEQYF.

The rearrangement joins TRBV1 to TRBJ1-6; TRBD1 is taken as the D call from the table, unchecked against the DNA. TRBV1 is a known pseudogene. The CDR3 spans 16 residues. The CDR3 DNA reads TGCACCAGCAGCCACCCCACAGGGGAAGAATCTTCACCCCTCCACTTT. Translating it yields CTSSHPTGEESSPLHF.

This clone is a singleton in its sample. V gene TRBV6-5 combines with J gene TRBJ2-7, with a weak D call TRBD1 (6 bases). CDR1 is MNHEY, CDR2 SVGAGI, per germline. The CDR3 is 14 amino acids. V was cut by 8 bases and J by 5 bases, with 19 bases left in between. CDR3 sequence (DNA): TGTGCCAGCGCTTTTGGACAGAGGGTAGACGAGCAGTACTTC. Protein product: CASAFGQRVDEQYF.

The rearrangement links TRBV11-2 to TRBJ1-4; 7 bases match TRBD1. Germline CDR1 reads SGHAT; CDR2 reads FQNNGV. The CDR3 covers 16 residues. V was clipped by 0 bases and J by 3 bases; unmatched bases: 4. The CDR3 sequence is CASSLEGGWANEKLFF. The CDR3 DNA reads TGTGCCAGCAGCTTAGAAGGGGGCTGGGCTAATGAAAAACTGTTTTTT.

This chain links TRBV28 with TRBJ1-1; the D is unclear. The CDR3 has 15 residues. Trimming shortened V by 2 bases and J by 1 base, and 11 bases separated the two germline ends. Germline-derived CDR1 and CDR2 are MDHEN and SYDVKM. Here the CDR3 reads CASSLPEVGNTEAFF. The CDR3 bases are TGTGCCAGCAGTTTACCCGAGGTGGGGAACACTGAAGCTTTCTTT. The whole variable domain, filled in from reference TRBV28 and TRBJ1-1, reads DVKVTQSSRYLVKRTGEKVFLECVQDMDHENMFWYRQDPGLGLRLIYFSYDVKMKEKGDIPEGYSVSREKKERFSLILESASTNQTSMYLCASSLPEVGNTEAFFGQGTRLTVV.

The chain uses TRBV6-4 and TRBJ2-3, with D possibly matching TRBD1 (6 bases). Trimming shortened V by 8 bases and J by 0 bases, and 15 bases separated the two germline ends. The CDR3 contains 15 residues. CDR1 and CDR2 from the germline V gene are MRHNA and SNTAGT. CDR3 sequence reads: CASRPTGTSTDTQYF. For the CDR3, the DNA is TGTGCCAGCCGTCCTACAGGGACCAGCACAGATACGCAGTATTTT.